In its sample, the clone carrying this T cell receptor (beta chain) was seen many times. The target antigen is unknown. Compared with germline, one end of the junction differs, possibly owing to a read error. The data belong to a study of breast tumors, draining lymph nodes, adjacent tissues. TCRdb passed the multiplex PCR reads through MiXCR, listing each CDR3 protein once. The sample holds hundreds of thousands of distinct CDR3 sequences, about 32% seen once. Study-level points and caveats: Most tumor T cells seemingly derive from lymph node, then expand in tumor. Luminal-like breast cancer showed significantly greater tumor-nontumor repertoire similarity than basal-like breast cancer did.

Breast cancer patients provided tissue from their axillary draining lymph nodes. The sequence was obtained from a female donor with breast cancer. Some clones in this sample may be carry-over from other donors' samples. Sequencing used axillary lymph node tissue.

CDR3: CATSSGARPYNVLTF. For the CDR3, the DNA is TGTGCCACCAGTAGCGGGGCGCGTCCCTACAACGTCCTGACTTTC. The genes are TRBV12-3 or TRBV12-4 and TRBJ2-6; 8 bases align to TRBD2. The CDR3 is 15 amino acids.